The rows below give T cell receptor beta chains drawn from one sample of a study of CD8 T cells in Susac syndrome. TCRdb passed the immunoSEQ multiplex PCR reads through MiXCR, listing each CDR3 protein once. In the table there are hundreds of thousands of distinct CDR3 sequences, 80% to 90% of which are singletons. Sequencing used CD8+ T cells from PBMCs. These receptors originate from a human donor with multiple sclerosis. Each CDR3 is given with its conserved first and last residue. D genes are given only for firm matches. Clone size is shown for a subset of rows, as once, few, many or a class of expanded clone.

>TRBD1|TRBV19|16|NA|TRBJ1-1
TGTGCCAGTAGTATCCGGAACAGGGGCCGGGGCACTGAAGCTTTCTTT
CASSIRNRGRGTEAFF
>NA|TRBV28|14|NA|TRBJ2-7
TGTGCCAGCAGTTTCCGGCGGGCTCCCTACGAGCAGTACTTC
CASSFRRAPYEQYF
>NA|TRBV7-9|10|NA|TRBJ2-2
TGTGCCAGCATCCGGGGGGAGCTGTTTTTT
CASIRGELFF
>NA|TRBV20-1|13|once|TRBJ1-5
TGCAGTGCTAGAGATCGCCCGAATCAGCCCCAGCATTTT
CSARDRPNQPQHF
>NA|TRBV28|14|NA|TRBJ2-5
TGTGCCAGCAGTTTAGCCTCGCGGAGGGAGACCCAGTACTTC
CASSLASRRETQYF
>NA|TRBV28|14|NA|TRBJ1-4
TGTGCCAGCAGTTTGTGGAGGATGGGTGAAAAACTGTTTTTT
CASSLWRMGEKLFF
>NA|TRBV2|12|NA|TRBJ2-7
TGTGCCAGTCAGACACGTACCTACGAGCAGTACTTC
CASQTRTYEQYF
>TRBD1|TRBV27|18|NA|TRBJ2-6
TGTGCCAGCAGTAAGCCGGGACAGGGGGCATCTGGGGCCAACGTCCTGACTTTC
CASSKPGQGASGANVLTF
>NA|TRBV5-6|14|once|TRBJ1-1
TGTGCCAGCAGCTTCGGGACCTCGTCCACTGAAGCTTTCTTT
CASSFGTSSTEAFF
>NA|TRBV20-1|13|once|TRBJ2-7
TGCAGTGCTAGAGTTAGTAGCGGCTACGAGCAGTACTTC
CSARVSSGYEQYF
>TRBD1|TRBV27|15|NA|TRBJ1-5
TGTGCCAGCAACAAAAGCGGGACAGGGGGGGGGCCCCAGCATTTT
CASNKSGTGGGPQHF
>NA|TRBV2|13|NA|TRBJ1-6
TGTGCCAGCATCGGGGACTATAATTCACCCCTCCACTTT
CASIGDYNSPLHF
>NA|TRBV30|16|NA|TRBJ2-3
TGTGCCTGGAGTATAGGAGGGATGTCAAGCACAGATACGCAGTATTTT
CAWSIGGMSSTDTQYF
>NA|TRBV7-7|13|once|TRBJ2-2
TGTGCTAGCAGCGTGGGCTACACCGGGGAGCTGTTTTTT
CASSVGYTGELFF
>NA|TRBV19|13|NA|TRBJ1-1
TGTGCCAGTATCCGGACACCGAACACTGAAGCTTTCTTT
CASIRTPNTEAFF
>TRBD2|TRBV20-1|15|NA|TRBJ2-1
TGCAGTGCTAGAGATAGGCGGGAGGCTTACAATGAGCAGTTCTTC
CSARDRREAYNEQFF
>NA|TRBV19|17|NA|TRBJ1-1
TGTGCCAGTAGTATAGAAGAGCGAGACAGGATGAACACTGAAGCTTTCTTT
CASSIEERDRMNTEAFF
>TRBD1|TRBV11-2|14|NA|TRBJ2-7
TGTGCCAGCAGCTTTTTCAGGGGGCTAAACGAGCAGTACTTC
CASSFFRGLNEQYF
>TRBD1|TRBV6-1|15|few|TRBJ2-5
TGTGCCACCACCACCGGACAGGGAGGACAAGAGACCCAGTACTTC
CATTTGQGGQETQYF
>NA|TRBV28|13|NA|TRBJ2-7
TGTGCCACCCTTGGGACGGGCCCCTACGAGCAGTACTTC
CATLGTGPYEQYF
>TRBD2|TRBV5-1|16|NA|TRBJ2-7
TGCGCCAGCAACCCATCCCTAGGACTAGCGGGCGCCGAGCAGTACTTC
CASNPSLGLAGAEQYF
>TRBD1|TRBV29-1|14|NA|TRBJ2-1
TGCAGCGTTGGTCCGGGACAGGGCTACAATGAGCAGTTCTTC
CSVGPGQGYNEQFF
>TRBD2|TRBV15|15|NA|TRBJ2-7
TGTGCCACCAGCAGAGGGGTAGCGGGAGTCTACGAGCAGTACTTC
CATSRGVAGVYEQYF
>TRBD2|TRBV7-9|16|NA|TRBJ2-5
TGTGCCAGCAGCTTGAGGACTAGCGGGATCGGCGAGACCCAGTACTTC
CASSLRTSGIGETQYF
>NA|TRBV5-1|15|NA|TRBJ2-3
TGCGCCAGCAGCTTGGAGAAGAGTAGTGGAGATACGCAGTATTTT
CASSLEKSSGDTQYF
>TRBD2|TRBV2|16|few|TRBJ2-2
TGTGCCAGCACCGGGACTAGCGGGGCGAACACCGGTGAGCTGTTTTTT
CASTGTSGANTGELFF
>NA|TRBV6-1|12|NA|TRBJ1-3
TGTGCCAGCAGTGCCAGGGGCCGCACCATATATTTT
CASSARGRTIYF
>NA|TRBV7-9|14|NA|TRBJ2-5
TGTGCCAGCAGCTGGATGGTAGCGTATGAGACCCAGTACTTC
CASSWMVAYETQYF
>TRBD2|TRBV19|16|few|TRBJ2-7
TGTGCCAGTAGCGGGCCAGTTAGCGGGAGCTCCTACGAGCAGTACTTC
CASSGPVSGSSYEQYF
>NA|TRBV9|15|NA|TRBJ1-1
TGTGCCAGCAGCGCCCATCCCGGGGCATACACTGAAGCTTTCTTT
CASSAHPGAYTEAFF
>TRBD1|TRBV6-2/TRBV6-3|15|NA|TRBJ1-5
TGTGCCAGCAGTTCCTGGACAGGGATCGATCAGCCCCAGCATTTT
CASSSWTGIDQPQHF
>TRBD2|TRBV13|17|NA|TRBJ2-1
TGTGCCAGCAGCACCCGGACTAGCGGGAGGGCCTACAATGAGCAGTTCTTC
CASSTRTSGRAYNEQFF
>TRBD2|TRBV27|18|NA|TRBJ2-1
TGTGCCAGCAGTTTATCGCGGCGGGGACTAGCGGGCAAAAATGAGCAGTTCTTC
CASSLSRRGLAGKNEQFF
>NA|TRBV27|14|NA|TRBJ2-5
TGTGCCAGCAGTCCATACCGGGGGCTGGAGACCCAGTACTTC
CASSPYRGLETQYF
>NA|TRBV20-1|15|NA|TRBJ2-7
TGCAGTGCTAGAGCGTCGTGGGGGGAGGCCTACGAGCAGTACTTC
CSARASWGEAYEQYF
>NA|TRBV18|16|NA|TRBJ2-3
TGTGCCAGCTCACCACTGGGGGAGATCGGCACAGATACGCAGTATTTT
CASSPLGEIGTDTQYF
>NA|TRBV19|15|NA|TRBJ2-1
TGTGCCAGTAGTATAGTCCGGAGACCGGTCGATGAGCAGTTCTTC
CASSIVRRPVDEQFF
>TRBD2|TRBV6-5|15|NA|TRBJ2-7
TGTGCCAGCAGTTACGGGGCTAGCGGGAGTTACGAGCAGTACTTC
CASSYGASGSYEQYF
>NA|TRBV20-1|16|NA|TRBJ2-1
TGCAGTGGGACAACCAAAGGGGGGGGCTCCTACAATGAGCAGTTCTTC
CSGTTKGGGSYNEQFF
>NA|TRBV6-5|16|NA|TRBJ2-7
TGTGCCAGCAGTTGGGCCCCTAGGGACGCTACGGCGGAGCAGTACTTC
CASSWAPRDATAEQYF